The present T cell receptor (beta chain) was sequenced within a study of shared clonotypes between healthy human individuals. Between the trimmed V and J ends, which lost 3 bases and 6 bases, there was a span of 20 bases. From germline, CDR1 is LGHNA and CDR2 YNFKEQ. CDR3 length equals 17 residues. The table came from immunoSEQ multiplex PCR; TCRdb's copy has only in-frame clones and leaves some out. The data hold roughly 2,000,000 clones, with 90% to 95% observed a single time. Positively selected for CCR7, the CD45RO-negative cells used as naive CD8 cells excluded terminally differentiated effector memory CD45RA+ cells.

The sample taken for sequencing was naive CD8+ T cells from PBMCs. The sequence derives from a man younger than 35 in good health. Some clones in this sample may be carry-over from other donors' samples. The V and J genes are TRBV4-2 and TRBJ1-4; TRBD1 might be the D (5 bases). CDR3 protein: CASSHSSRGLGDEKLFF. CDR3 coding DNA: TGTGCCAGCAGCCACTCCAGCCGGGGACTAGGGGATGAAAAACTGTTTTTT.